This TCR beta chain was identified during a study of graft-versus-host responses after intestinal transplantation. Whole-study context: Recipients were all induced with anti-thymocyte globulin, then given tacrolimus and steroids for 2 to 3 years.

As regards this clone: As yet, its antigen is unknown.

Study results and limitations: Recipient bone marrow held GvH clones, some seen earlier in ileum or blood. Peak circulating GvH clone levels tracked with early post-transplant HvG declines.

This table comes from immunoSEQ multiplex PCR, and its TCRdb copy is limited to in-frame clones, with some not included. The table lists tens of thousands of clones, roughly nine tenths of them singletons, with less than 3% in the top ten. The TCR sequence derives from a human patient who received an intestinal transplant, so some T cells may come from the graft donor. The sequencing here drew on PBMCs, taken about 330 days after intestinal transplant.

As DNA, the CDR3 is TGTGCCAGCAGCGTAGACGGGGCAGTCTACGAGCAGTACTTC. It encodes CASSVDGAVYEQYF. V gene TRBV9 combines with J gene TRBJ2-7; D tentatively fits TRBD1 or TRBD2 (5 bases each). V gave up 0 bases and J gave up 3 bases, with 10 bases separating them. The CDR3 has 14 amino acids. Germline V gene data show CDR1 as SGDLS and CDR2 as YYNGEE.